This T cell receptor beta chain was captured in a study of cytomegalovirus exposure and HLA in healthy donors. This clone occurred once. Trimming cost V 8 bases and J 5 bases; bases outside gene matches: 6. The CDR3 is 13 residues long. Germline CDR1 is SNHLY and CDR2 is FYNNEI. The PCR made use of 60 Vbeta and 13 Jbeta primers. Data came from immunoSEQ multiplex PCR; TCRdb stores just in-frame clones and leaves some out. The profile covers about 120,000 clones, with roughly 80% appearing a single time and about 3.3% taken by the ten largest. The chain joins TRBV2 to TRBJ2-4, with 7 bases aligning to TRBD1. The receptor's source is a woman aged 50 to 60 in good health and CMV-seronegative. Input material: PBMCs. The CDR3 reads CASRRDSENIQYF. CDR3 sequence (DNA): TGTGCCAGCCGCCGGGACAGCGAAAACATTCAGTACTTC.